The next 24 T cell receptor beta chains were all read from a single sample in a study of blood T cells in healthy people across ages. Using a J-beta primer mix together with a sample-barcoded 5' primer, a second PCR was run for roughly 6 to 12 cycles. TCRdb fed the 5' RACE reads into MiXCR, producing one record per CDR3 protein. The sample records roughly 1,000,000 distinct CDR3 sequences, approximately 26% being singletons. Separately, the same data were catalogued under a study of T cells of mothers and their children.

Sequenced: blood. These receptors were collected from a girl aged 2 to 9 in good health.

This clonotype was seen only a few times. The rearrangement uses TRBV29-1 and TRBJ2-7, with D uncertain. The germline gives CDR1 SQVTM, CDR2 ANQGSEA. Trimming stripped 4 bases from V and 3 bases from J, with 10 bases between. The CDR3 is 12 residues long. The CDR3 bases are TGCAGCGTTGCTGGGGAAGGCTACGAGCAGTACTTC. Residues: CSVAGEGYEQYF.

CDR3 region: CASSYTLGTTDTQYF. The CDR3 nucleotides read TGTGCCAGCAGTTACACTCTTGGGACAACAGATACGCAGTATTTT. V and J are TRBV6-2 or TRBV6-3 and TRBJ2-3; D perhaps matches TRBD1 (6 bases). Between the trimmed V and J ends, which lost 2 bases and 3 bases, there was a span of 12 bases. Germline CDR1 is MNHEY and CDR2 is SVGEGT. CDR3 length: 15 residues.

This rearrangement joins TRBV12-3 or TRBV12-4 to TRBJ1-6; D may be TRBD1 (5 bases). This CDR3 spans 12 amino acids. The germline V and J ends were trimmed by 8 bases and 8 bases, with 10 bases remaining between them. The CDR3 reads CASGTSYSPLHF. CDR3 DNA sequence: TGTGCCAGCGGGACTTCCTATTCACCCCTCCACTTT.

This clonotype was observed many times. CDR3 sequence: CSVPGGGNEQFF. CDR3 in DNA: TGCAGCGTACCGGGAGGTGGCAATGAGCAGTTCTTC. V usage is TRBV29-1 and J usage is TRBJ2-1, with TRBD2 matching over 7 bases. The V gene's germline CDR1 is SQVTM and CDR2 ANQGSEA. The CDR3 sequence is 12 residues long. With 6 bases clipped from V and 6 bases from J, the junction kept 5 bases outside the gene matches.

A few counts support this clonotype. This rearrangement joins TRBV29-1 to TRBJ2-3, with D unclear. V was trimmed by 4 bases and J by 1 base, leaving 12 bases between them. This CDR3 has 14 amino acids. Looked up from germline, CDR1 is SQVTM and CDR2 is ANQGSEA. The CDR3 DNA follows: TGCAGCGTTGGGCCGGCGTTGGGCACAGATACGCAGTATTTT. This translates into CSVGPALGTDTQYF.

The V gene is TRBV6-5, the J gene TRBJ1-2; D is uncertain. Trimming pared 4 bases from V and 4 bases from J, leaving 13 bases between. The CDR3 consists of 14 residues. From germline, CDR1 is MNHEY and CDR2 SVGAGI. The DNA of the CDR3 is TGTGCCAGCAGTTCCCAGCCTACCTTCTATGGCTACACCTTC. Its protein is CASSSQPTFYGYTF.

This clonotype was counted a few times. One end of the junction is discordant with germline, which a read error may explain. V usage is TRBV13 and J usage is TRBJ2-1, with a weak D call TRBD2 (6 bases). This CDR3 is 14 amino acids long. The V gene's germline CDR1 is PRHDT and CDR2 FYEKMQ (reference sequence). CDR3 residues: CASRGTPSYNEQSF. CDR3 DNA: TGTGCCAGCCGCGGGACCCCCTCCTACAATGAGCAGTCCTTC.

This clonotype was observed a handful of times. The CDR3 carries no conserved terminal phenylalanine or tryptophan, so it likely arises from a read error. The V call is TRBV12-3 or TRBV12-4, the J call TRBJ1-4, with 9 bases matching TRBD1. Trimming at V came to 6 bases and at J to 5 bases, leaving 7 bases not matched to a gene. CDR3 size: 15 residues. The CDR3 coding sequence is TGTGCCAGCAGCTTCTCCGGACAGGGGAATGAAAAACTGTTTCTT. Translation gives CASSFSGQGNEKLFL.

This chain joins TRBV12-3 or TRBV12-4 and TRBJ2-5; no definite D call. The better agreement between TRBJ2-1 and the DNA end casts doubt on the J call. The CDR3 sequence is 12 residues long. This chain's CDR3 is CASSPSQDEQFF. CDR3 sequence (DNA): TGTGCCAGCAGCCCTTCGCAGGATGAGCAGTTCTTC.

This clonotype was seen repeatedly, ten times or more. The rearrangement uses TRBV27 and TRBJ2-5, with 7 bases identical to TRBD1. Judging by the DNA end, TRBJ2-7 fits better; the J call may be wrong. CDR1 is MNHEY, CDR2 SMNVEV, per germline (reference sequence). The CDR3 has 13 amino acids. This chain's CDR3 is CASSYRGSYEQYF. CDR3 nucleotides: TGTGCCAGCAGCTACAGGGGCTCCTACGAGCAGTACTTC.

Comments on this clonotype: The germline gene is not matched at one end of the junction; a read error may be the cause. The rearrangement links TRBV7-8 to TRBJ2-4; TRBD2 matches 14 bases. The CDR3 has 18 residues. Germline CDR1 reads SGHVS; CDR2 reads FQNEAQ. DNA of the CDR3: TGTGCCAGCAGCTTTACCGGGACTAGCGGGAGCGCCAAAAACACTCAGTACTTC. Protein product: CASSFTGTSGSAKNTQYF.

V gene TRBV20-1 combines with J gene TRBJ1-2; tentatively, D is TRBD1 (5 bases). The CDR3 totals 12 residues. Germline V lookup: CDR1 DFQATT, CDR2 SNEGSKA (reference sequence). The V and J ends lost 3 bases and 2 bases respectively, with 7 bases between them. CDR3 in DNA: TGCAGTGCTAGTGGGGGAAACTATGGCTACACCTTC. This encodes CSASGGNYGYTF.

This clonotype has only a few counts. V usage is TRBV9 and J usage is TRBJ1-4; D is unclear. CDR1 and CDR2 from the germline V gene are SGDLS and YYNGEE. This CDR3 contains 14 residues. Trimming removed 0 bases at V and 5 bases at J, with 8 bases between. The chain's CDR3 is CASSVEPTNEKLFF. CDR3 DNA: TGTGCCAGCAGCGTAGAACCGACGAATGAAAAACTGTTTTTT.

This clonotype occurred a few times. The J gene is TRBJ2-1, the V gene TRBV4-1; 11 nucleotides agree with TRBD2. Trimming removed 3 bases from V and 8 bases from J; junction bases left unmatched: 9. Germline V gene sequence: CDR1 MGHRA, CDR2 YSYEKL. The CDR3 has 16 residues. The DNA for the CDR3 is TGCGCCAGCAGCCACTTACTAGCGGGAGAGGGCTATGAGCAGTTCTTC. Translation: CASSHLLAGEGYEQFF.

This clonotype was seen ten or more times. The chain carries TRBV27 and TRBJ2-4, with 10 bases identical to TRBD2. J was trimmed by 5 bases and V by 3 bases; bases with no gene match: 1. The CDR3 totals 14 residues. Looked up from germline, CDR1 is MNHEY and CDR2 is SMNVEV (reference sequence). CDR3 bases: TGTGCCAGCAGTTTCCTAGCGGGGGAAAACATTCAGTACTTC. Its protein product is CASSFLAGENIQYF.

This clonotype showed up just a few times. The chain joins TRBV7-2 to TRBJ2-7; weak D call: TRBD1 (5 bases). Trimming cost V 5 bases and J 4 bases, with 18 bases left between them. CDR1 and CDR2 from the germline V gene are SGHTA and FQGNSA. The CDR3 is 15 residues long. The CDR3 sequence is CASSVSKGVQYEQYF. DNA for the CDR3: TGTGCCAGCAGCGTATCCAAAGGGGTTCAGTACGAGCAGTACTTC.

The chain joins TRBV28 to TRBJ2-7; 12 nucleotides agree with TRBD1. There are 15 residues in the CDR3. Losses at the gene ends were 5 bases for V and 6 bases for J; bases not matched to a gene: 8. Germline CDR1 is MDHEN and CDR2 is SYDVKM. CDR3 region: CASSGPGQGAREQYF. The CDR3 coding sequence is TGTGCCAGCAGTGGTCCGGGACAGGGGGCTCGCGAGCAGTACTTC.

The V and J genes are TRBV7-9 and TRBJ1-1; the D is unclear. The length of the CDR3 is 16 residues. V was pared by 7 bases and J by 2 bases, with 20 bases between. CDR1 and CDR2 from the germline V gene are SEHNR and FQNEAQ (reference sequence). For the CDR3, the DNA is TGTGCCAGCACCTCAGGAGGCCGGGCCCGAAACACTGAAGCTTTCTTT. It translates to CASTSGGRARNTEAFF.

CDR3 sequence: CASSGGTASIATNEKLFF. CDR3 in DNA: TGCGCCAGCAGCGGCGGGACGGCCAGCATTGCAACTAATGAAAAACTGTTTTTT. The gene calls are TRBV5-1 and TRBJ1-4; TRBD1 might be the D (5 bases). V lost 4 bases, J lost 0 bases, and 19 bases lay in between. Per germline, CDR1 SGHRS and CDR2 YFSETQ. The CDR3 has 18 amino acids.

CDR3 sequence (DNA): TGTGCCAGCAGTTTTCTAGCGTGGGATGAGCAGTTCTTC. This codes for CASSFLAWDEQFF. The chain employs TRBV12-3 or TRBV12-4 and TRBJ2-1, with D perhaps TRBD2 (6 bases). The CDR3 loop spans 13 amino acids. V was shortened by 3 bases and J by 8 bases, with 11 bases between the two germline ends.

This sequence joins TRBV20-1 and TRBJ2-1; TRBD1 might be the D (6 bases). In germline, CDR1 is DFQATT, CDR2 SNEGSKA (reference sequence). This CDR3 spans 14 amino acids. Trimming pared 3 bases from V and 3 bases from J, leaving 12 bases between. CDR3 DNA: TGCAGTGCTAGGAGCGCAGGGGACTACAATGAGCAGTTCTTC. Amino acids: CSARSAGDYNEQFF.

As to this clonotype: A read error may account for a junction end that differs from germline. CDR3 in amino acids: CAISESWVGRRSSYEQHF. Here the CDR3 DNA reads TGTGCCATCAGTGAGTCGTGGGTGGGACGGCGAAGCTCCTACGAGCAGCACTTC. This chain links TRBV10-3 with TRBJ2-7, with D perhaps assigned TRBD1 or TRBD2 (5 bases each). The length of the CDR3 is 18 residues. Germline V gene lookup returns CDR1 ENHRY and CDR2 SYGVKD.

The V and J genes are TRBV7-2 and TRBJ1-4; no reliable D call. Trimming stripped 3 bases from V and 4 bases from J, with 12 bases between. The CDR3 covers 15 residues. Looked up from germline, CDR1 is SGHTA and CDR2 is FQGNSA. Written as DNA, the CDR3 is TGTGCCAGCAGCTTTACAACGGGAAATAATGAAAAACTGTTTTTT. Amino acid sequence: CASSFTTGNNEKLFF.

CDR3 region: CASSAQLNTEAFF. CDR3 coding DNA: TGTGCCAGCAGCGCTCAATTGAACACTGAAGCTTTCTTT. V and J are TRBV7-3 and TRBJ1-1; no clear D. The V and J ends lost 5 bases and 0 bases respectively, with 7 bases between them. CDR1 is SGHTA, CDR2 FQGTGA, per germline. The length of the CDR3 is 13 residues.